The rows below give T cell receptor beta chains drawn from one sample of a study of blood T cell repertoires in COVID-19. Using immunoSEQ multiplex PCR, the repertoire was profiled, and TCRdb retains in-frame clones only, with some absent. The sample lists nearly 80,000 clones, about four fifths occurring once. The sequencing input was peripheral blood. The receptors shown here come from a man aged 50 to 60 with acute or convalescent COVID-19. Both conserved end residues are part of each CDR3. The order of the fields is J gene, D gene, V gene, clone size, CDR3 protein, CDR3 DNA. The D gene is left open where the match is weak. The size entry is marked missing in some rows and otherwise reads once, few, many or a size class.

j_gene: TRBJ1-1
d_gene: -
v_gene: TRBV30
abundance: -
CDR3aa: CAWSVEPRGGRAFF
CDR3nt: TGTGCCTGGAGTGTAGAGCCTCGAGGGGGTCGAGCTTTCTTT

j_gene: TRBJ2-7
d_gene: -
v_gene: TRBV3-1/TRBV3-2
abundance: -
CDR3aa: CASSQYDEQYF
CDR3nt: TGTGCCAGCAGCCAGTATGACGAGCAGTACTTC

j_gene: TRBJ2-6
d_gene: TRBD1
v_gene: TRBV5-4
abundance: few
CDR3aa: CASSNRGLGANVLTF
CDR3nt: TGTGCCAGCAGCAACAGGGGGCTAGGGGCCAACGTCCTGACTTTC

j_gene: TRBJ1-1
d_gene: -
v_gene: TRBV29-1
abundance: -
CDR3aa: CSVGASTDTEAFF
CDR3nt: TGCAGCGTTGGGGCATCCACCGACACTGAAGCTTTCTTT

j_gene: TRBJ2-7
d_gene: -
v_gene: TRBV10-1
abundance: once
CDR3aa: CATPGRAGSYEQYF
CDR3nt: TGCGCCACCCCCGGCCGGGCGGGCTCCTACGAGCAGTACTTC

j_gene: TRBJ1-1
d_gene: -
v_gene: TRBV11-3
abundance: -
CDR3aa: CASSPGFEVTEAFF
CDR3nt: TGTGCCAGCAGCCCTGGTTTTGAGGTAACTGAAGCTTTCTTT

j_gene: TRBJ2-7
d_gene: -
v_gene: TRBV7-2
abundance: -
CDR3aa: CASSLGGVGYEQYF
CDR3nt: TGTGCCAGCAGCTTAGGGGGCGTCGGGTACGAGCAGTACTTC

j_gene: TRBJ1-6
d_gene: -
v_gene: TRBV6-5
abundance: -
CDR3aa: CASTPQGSDSPLHF
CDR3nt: TGTGCCAGCACCCCCCAGGGGTCGGATTCACCCCTCCACTTT

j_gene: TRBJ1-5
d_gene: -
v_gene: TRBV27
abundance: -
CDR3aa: CASSPHSTAVNQPQHF
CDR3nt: TGTGCCAGCAGTCCCCATTCGACAGCCGTCAATCAGCCCCAGCATTTT

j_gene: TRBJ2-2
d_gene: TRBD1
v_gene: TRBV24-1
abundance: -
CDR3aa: CATSDFLGQGGTGELFF
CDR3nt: TGTGCCACCAGTGATTTTCTGGGACAGGGGGGAACCGGGGAGCTGTTTTTT

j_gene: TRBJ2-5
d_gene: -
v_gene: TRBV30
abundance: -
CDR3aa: CAWSRQKTQYF
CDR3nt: TGTGCCTGGAGTAGACAGAAGACCCAGTACTTC

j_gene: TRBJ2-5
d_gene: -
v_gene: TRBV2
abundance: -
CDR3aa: CASSGSVQETQYF
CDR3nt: TGTGCCAGCAGTGGGTCGGTTCAAGAGACCCAGTACTTC

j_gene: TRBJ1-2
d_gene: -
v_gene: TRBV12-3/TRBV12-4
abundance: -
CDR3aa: CASSENRVYGYTF
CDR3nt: TGTGCCAGCAGCGAAAACAGGGTCTATGGCTACACCTTC

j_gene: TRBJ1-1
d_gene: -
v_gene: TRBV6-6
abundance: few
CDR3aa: CASTLPEAGGHTEAFF
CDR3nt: TGTGCCAGCACCCTTCCCGAAGCCGGAGGGCACACTGAAGCTTTCTTT